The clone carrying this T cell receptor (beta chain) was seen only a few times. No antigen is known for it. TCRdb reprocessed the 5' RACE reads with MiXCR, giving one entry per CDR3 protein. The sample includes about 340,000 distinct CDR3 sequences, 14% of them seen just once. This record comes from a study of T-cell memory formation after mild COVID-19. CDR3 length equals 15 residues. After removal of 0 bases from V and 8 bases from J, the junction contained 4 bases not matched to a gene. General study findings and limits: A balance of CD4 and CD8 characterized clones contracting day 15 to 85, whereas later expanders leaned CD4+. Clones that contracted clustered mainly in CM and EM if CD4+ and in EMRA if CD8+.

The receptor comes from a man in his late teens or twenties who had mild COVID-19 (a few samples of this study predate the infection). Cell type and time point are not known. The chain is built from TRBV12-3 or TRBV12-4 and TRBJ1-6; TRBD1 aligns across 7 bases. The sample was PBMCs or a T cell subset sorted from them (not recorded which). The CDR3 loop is CASSLAGQFYSPLHF. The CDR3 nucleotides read TGTGCCAGCAGTTTAGCGGGACAGTTTTATTCACCCCTCCACTTT.